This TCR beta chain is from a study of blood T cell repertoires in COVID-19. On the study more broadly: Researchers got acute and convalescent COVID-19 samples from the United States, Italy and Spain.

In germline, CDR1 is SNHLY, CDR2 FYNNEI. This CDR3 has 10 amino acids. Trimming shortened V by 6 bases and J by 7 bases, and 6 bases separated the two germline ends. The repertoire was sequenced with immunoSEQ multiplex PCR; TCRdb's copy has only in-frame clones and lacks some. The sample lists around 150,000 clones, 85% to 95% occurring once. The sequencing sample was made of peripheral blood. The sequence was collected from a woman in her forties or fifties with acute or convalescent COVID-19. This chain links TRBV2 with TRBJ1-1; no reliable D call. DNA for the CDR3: TGTGCCAGCAGGGCTGTTGAAGCTTTCTTT. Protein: CASRAVEAFF.